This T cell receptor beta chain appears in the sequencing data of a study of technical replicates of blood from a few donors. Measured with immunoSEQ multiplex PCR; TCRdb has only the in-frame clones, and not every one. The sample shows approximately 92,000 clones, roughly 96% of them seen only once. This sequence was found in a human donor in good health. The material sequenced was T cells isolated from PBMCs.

The CDR3 here is CASSQEDRTGSYEQYF. In nucleotides, the CDR3 is TGCGCCAGCAGCCAAGAAGACCGGACAGGGAGCTACGAGCAGTACTTC. The V call is TRBV4-1, the J call TRBJ2-7; 8 bases agree with TRBD1. Per germline, CDR1 MGHRA and CDR2 YSYEKL. J was trimmed by 3 bases and V by 0 bases; bases with no gene match: 7. The CDR3 has 16 amino acids.